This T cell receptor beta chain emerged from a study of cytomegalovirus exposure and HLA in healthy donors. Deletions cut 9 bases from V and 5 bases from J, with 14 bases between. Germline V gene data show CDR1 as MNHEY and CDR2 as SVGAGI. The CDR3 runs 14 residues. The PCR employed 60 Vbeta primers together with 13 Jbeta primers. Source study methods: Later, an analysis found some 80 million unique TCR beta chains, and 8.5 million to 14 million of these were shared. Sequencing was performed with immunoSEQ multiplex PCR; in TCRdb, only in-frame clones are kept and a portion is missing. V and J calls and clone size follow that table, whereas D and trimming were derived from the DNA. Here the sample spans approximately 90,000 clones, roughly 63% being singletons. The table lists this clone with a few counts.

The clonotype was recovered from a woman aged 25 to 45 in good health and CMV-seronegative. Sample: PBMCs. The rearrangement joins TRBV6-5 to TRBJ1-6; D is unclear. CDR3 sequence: CASCRTVNNSPLHF. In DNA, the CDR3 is TGTGCCAGTTGCCGGACTGTAAATAATTCACCCCTCCACTTT.